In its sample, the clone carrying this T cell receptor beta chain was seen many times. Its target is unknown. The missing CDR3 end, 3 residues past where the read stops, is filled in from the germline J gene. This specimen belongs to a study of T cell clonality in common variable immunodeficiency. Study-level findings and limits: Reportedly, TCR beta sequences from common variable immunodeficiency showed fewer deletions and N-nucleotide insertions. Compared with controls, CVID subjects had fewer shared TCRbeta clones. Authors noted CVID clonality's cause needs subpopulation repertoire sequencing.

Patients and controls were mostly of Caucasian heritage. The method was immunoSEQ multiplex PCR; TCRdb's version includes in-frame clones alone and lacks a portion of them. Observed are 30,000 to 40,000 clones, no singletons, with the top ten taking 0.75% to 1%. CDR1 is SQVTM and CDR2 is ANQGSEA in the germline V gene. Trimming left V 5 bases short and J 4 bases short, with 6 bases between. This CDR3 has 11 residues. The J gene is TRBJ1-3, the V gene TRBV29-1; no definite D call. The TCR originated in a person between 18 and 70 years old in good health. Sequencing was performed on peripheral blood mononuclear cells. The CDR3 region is CSVPSGNTIYF. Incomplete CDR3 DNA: TGCAGCGTTCCATCCGGAAACACC.